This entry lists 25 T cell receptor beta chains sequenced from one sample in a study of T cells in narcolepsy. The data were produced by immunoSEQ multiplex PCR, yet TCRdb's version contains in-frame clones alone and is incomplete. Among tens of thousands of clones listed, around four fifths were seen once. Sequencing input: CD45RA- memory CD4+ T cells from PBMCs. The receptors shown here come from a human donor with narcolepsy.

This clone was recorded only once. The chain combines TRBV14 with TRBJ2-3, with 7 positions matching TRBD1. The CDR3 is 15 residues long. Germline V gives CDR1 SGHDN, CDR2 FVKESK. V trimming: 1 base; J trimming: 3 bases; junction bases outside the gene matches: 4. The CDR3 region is CASSQAIQGTDTQYF. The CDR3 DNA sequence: TGTGCCAGCAGCCAAGCTATACAGGGGACAGATACGCAGTATTTT.

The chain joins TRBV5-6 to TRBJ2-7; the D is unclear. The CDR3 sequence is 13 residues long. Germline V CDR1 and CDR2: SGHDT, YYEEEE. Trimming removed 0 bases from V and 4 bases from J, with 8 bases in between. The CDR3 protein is CASSLGSLYEQYF. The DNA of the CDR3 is TGTGCCAGCAGCTTGGGCTCCTTATACGAGCAGTACTTC.

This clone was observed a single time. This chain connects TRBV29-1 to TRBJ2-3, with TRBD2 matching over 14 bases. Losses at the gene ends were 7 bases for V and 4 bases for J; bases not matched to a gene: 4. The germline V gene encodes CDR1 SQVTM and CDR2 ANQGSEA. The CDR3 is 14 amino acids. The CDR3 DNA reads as TGCAGCGCTACGGGACTAGCGGGAGCAGATACGCAGTATTTT. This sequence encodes CSATGLAGADTQYF.

This CDR3 reads CASSLSAGVGYEQYF. The CDR3 nucleotides read TGTGCCAGCAGCTTAAGCGCGGGGGTCGGGTACGAGCAGTACTTC. This rearrangement joins TRBV7-8 to TRBJ2-7; 7 nucleotides align to TRBD2. The CDR3 loop spans 15 amino acids. Per germline, CDR1 SGHVS and CDR2 FQNEAQ. The J segment lost 4 bases and the V segment lost 2 bases, leaving 8 bases of the junction unmatched.

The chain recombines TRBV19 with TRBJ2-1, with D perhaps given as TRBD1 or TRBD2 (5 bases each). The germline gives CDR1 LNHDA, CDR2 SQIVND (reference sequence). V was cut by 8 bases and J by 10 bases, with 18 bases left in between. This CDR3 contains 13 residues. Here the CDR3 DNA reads TGTGCCAGTGCCCGAACGGGGCCGGGGGAGCAGTTCTTC. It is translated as CASARTGPGEQFF.

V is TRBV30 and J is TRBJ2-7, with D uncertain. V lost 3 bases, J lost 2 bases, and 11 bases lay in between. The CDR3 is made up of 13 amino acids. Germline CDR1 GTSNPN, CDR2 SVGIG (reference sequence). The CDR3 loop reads CAWSLARTYEQYF. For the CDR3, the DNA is TGTGCCTGGAGCTTGGCCAGGACCTACGAGCAGTACTTC.

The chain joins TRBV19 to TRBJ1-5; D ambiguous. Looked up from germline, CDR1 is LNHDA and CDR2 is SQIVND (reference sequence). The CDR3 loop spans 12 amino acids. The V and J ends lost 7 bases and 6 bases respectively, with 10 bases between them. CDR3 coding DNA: TGTGCCAGTAACGTCGCGGGTCAGCCCCAGCATTTT. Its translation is CASNVAGQPQHF.

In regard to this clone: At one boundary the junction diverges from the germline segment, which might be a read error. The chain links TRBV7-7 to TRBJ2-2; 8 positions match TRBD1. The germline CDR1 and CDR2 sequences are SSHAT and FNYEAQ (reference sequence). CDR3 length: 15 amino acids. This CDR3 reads CASSPRDRLVGELFF. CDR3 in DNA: TGTGCTAGCAGCCCCCGGGACAGGCTTGTTGGGGAGCTGTTTTTT.

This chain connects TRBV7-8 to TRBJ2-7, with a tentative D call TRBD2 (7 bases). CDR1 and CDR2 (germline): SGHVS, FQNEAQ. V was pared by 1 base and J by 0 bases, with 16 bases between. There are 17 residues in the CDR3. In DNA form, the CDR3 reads TGTGCCAGCAGCTTAGATCCGGGGGGCCATAGCTCCTACGAGCAGTACTTC. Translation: CASSLDPGGHSSYEQYF.

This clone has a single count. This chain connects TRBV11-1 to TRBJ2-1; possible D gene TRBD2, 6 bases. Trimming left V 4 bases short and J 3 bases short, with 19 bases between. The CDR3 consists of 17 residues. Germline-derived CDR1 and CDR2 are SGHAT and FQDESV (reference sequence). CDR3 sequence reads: CASSSKALASYYNEQFF. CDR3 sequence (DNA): TGTGCCAGCAGCTCTAAGGCCCTAGCGTCATACTACAATGAGCAGTTCTTC. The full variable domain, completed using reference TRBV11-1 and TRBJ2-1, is EAEVAQSPRYKITEKSQAVAFWCDPISGHATLYWYRQILGQGPELLVQFQDESVVDDSQLPKDRFSAERLKGVDSTLKIQPAELGDSAMYLCASSSKALASYYNEQFFGPGTRLTVL.

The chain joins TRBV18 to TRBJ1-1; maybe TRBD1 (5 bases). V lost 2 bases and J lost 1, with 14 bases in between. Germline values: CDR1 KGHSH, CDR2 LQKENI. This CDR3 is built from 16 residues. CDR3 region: CASSPSTGDWNTEAFF. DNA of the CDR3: TGTGCCAGCTCACCAAGTACGGGGGATTGGAACACTGAAGCTTTCTTT. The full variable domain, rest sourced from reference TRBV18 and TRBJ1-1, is NAGVMQNPRHLVRRRGQEARLRCSPMKGHSHVYWYRQLPEEGLKFMVYLQKENIIDESGMPKERFSAEFPKEGPSILRIQQVVRGDSAAYFCASSPSTGDWNTEAFFGQGTRLTVV.

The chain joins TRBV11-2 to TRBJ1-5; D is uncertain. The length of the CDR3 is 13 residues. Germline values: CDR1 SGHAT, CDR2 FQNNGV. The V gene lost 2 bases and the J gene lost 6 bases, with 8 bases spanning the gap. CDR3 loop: CASSLQRSQPQHF. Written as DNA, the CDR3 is TGTGCCAGCAGCTTACAGCGTAGTCAGCCCCAGCATTTT.

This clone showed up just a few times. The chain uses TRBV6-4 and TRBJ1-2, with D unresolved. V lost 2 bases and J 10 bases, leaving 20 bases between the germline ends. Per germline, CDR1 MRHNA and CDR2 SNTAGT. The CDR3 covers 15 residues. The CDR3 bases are TGTGCCAGCAGTGACAGCTCGGCCAGGCCGGGTGACTACACCTTC. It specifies CASSDSSARPGDYTF.

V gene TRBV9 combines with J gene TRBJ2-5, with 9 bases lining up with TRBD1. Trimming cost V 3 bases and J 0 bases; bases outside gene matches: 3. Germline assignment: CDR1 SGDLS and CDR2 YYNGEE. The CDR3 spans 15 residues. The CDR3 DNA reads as TGTGCCAGCAGCGCGGGACAGGGCTACCAAGAGACCCAGTACTTC. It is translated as CASSAGQGYQETQYF.

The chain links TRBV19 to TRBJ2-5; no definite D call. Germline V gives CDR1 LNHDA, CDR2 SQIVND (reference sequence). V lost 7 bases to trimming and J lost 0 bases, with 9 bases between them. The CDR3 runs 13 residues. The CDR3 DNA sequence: TGTGCCAGTAATATGAAAAACCAAGAGACCCAGTACTTC. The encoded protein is CASNMKNQETQYF.

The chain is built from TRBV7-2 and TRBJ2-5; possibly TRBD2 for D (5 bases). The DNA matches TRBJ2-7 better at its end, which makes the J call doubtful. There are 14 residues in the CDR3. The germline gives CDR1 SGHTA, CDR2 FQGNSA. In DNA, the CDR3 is TGTGCCAGCAGCTTATCACGGGACTCCTACGAGCAGTACTTC. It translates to CASSLSRDSYEQYF.

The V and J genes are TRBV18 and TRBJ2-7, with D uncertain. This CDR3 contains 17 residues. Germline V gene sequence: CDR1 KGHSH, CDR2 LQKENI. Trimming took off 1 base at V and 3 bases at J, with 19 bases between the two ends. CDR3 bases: TGTGCCAGCTCACCACGGGGTTTGGCTACCCCCAGCTACGAGCAGTACTTC. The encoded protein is CASSPRGLATPSYEQYF.

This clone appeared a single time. The CDR3 is CASSESYGGTATEAFF. The CDR3 nucleotides are TGCGCCAGCAGTGAGTCGTACGGAGGGACAGCCACTGAAGCTTTCTTT. The chain carries TRBV10-2 and TRBJ1-1, with 7 bases lining up with TRBD1. The trim removed 0 bases at V and 4 bases at J, leaving 8 bases unmatched. This CDR3 has 16 residues. Germline V CDR1 and CDR2: WSHSY, SAAADI.

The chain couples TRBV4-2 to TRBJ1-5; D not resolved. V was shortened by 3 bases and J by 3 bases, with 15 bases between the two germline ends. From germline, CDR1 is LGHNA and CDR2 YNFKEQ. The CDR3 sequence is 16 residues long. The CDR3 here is CASSHGGQSYNQPQHF. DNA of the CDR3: TGTGCCAGCAGCCATGGCGGGCAGAGCTACAATCAGCCCCAGCATTTT.

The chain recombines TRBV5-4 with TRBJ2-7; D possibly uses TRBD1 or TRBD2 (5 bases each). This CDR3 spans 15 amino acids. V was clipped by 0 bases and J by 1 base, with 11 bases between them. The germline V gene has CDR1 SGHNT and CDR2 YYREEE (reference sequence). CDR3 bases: TGTGCCAGCAGCTTGGCGAGGGGATGGTCCTACGAGCAGTACTTC. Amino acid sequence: CASSLARGWSYEQYF.

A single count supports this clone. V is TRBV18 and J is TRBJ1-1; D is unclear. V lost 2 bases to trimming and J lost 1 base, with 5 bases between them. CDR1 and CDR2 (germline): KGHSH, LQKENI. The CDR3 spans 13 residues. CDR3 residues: CASSPAENTEAFF. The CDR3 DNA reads TGTGCCAGCTCACCAGCAGAGAACACTGAAGCTTTCTTT.

This CDR3 is CASSLDRGLDNEQFF. The CDR3 coding sequence is TGTGCCAGCAGCTTGGACAGGGGGCTCGACAATGAGCAGTTCTTC. J is TRBJ2-1 and V is TRBV11-2, with 11 nucleotides matching TRBD1. Germline CDR1 reads SGHAT; CDR2 reads FQNNGV. The CDR3 consists of 15 residues. V trimming: 3 bases; J trimming: 5 bases; junction bases outside the gene matches: 3.

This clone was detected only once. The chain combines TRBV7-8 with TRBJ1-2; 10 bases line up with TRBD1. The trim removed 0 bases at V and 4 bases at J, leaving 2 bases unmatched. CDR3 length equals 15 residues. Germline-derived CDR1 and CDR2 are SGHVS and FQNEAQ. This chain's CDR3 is CASSLADRGSYGYTF. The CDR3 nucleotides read TGTGCCAGCAGCTTAGCGGACAGGGGGTCCTATGGCTACACCTTC.

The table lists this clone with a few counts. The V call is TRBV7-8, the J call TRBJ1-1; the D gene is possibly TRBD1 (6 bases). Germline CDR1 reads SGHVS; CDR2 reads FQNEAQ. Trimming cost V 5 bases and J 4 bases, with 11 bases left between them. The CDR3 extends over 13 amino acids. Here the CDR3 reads CASSAQGSTEAFF. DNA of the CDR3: TGTGCCAGCAGCGCTCAGGGGAGCACTGAAGCTTTCTTT.

CDR3 nucleotide sequence: TGTGCCATCAAGGATGGGGGCTCAAGCTATGGCTACACCTTC. Translating it yields CAIKDGGSSYGYTF. The chain joins TRBV10-3 to TRBJ1-2, with TRBD1 as a possible D gene (6 bases). Trimming shortened V by 7 bases and J by 4 bases, and 16 bases separated the two germline ends. The CDR3 is 14 amino acids. The V gene's germline CDR1 is ENHRY and CDR2 SYGVKD.